This is a list of T cell receptor beta chains from one sample in a study of T cell responses to AZD1222 COVID-19 vaccine. Here immunoSEQ multiplex PCR was the method, and the copy in TCRdb shows in-frame clones only, minus some. Altogether 95,000 to 110,000 clones are present, roughly 90% being singletons, with the ten largest covering around 6.7%. Here the sequenced sample was peripheral blood, taken on day 0 of AZD1222 vaccination. The source is an adult in good health. Each CDR3 is given with its conserved first and last residue. Each record gives: J gene, V gene, D gene, clone size, CDR3 DNA, CDR3 protein. D genes are given only for firm matches. The size of a clone is reported for some rows only, either as once, few or many, or as a class for expanded clones.

J: TRBJ1-2
V: TRBV6-2/TRBV6-3
D: .
size: .
DNA: TGTGCCAGCAGTCCATCTAACATTGGAAGGGTGACCTATGGCTACACCTTC
CDR3: CASSPSNIGRVTYGYTF

J: TRBJ1-6
V: TRBV28
D: .
size: .
DNA: TGTGCCAGCAACAAGCGGCCTTACGGGGATAATTCACCCCTCCACTTT
CDR3: CASNKRPYGDNSPLHF

J: TRBJ2-2
V: TRBV4-3
D: TRBD2
size: .
DNA: TGCGCCAGCAGCCATGGCACGGGGACTAGAGGGACCGGGGAGCTGTTTTTT
CDR3: CASSHGTGTRGTGELFF

J: TRBJ2-3
V: TRBV11-3
D: .
size: .
DNA: TGTGCCAGCAGCGTAAGGAGGACTACAGATACGCAGTATTTT
CDR3: CASSVRRTTDTQYF

J: TRBJ1-2
V: TRBV5-1
D: .
size: .
DNA: TGCGCCAGCAACGATCAACAGGGAAGGGAAGGCTACACCTTC
CDR3: CASNDQQGREGYTF

J: TRBJ2-1
V: TRBV5-1
D: TRBD1
size: .
DNA: TGCGCCAGCAGCTTAGCTGGGACAGGGGACAGCAATGAGCAGTTCTTC
CDR3: CASSLAGTGDSNEQFF

J: TRBJ2-7
V: TRBV5-1
D: TRBD1
size: .
DNA: TGCGCCAGCAGCTTGGGGGACAGGGGGCGGCCATACGAGCAGTACTTC
CDR3: CASSLGDRGRPYEQYF

J: TRBJ1-1
V: TRBV5-1
D: .
size: .
DNA: TGCGCCAGCAGCTTGGATCGCTTAGGAGGTACTGAAGCTTTCTTT
CDR3: CASSLDRLGGTEAFF

J: TRBJ1-6
V: TRBV5-6
D: .
size: .
DNA: TGTGCCAGCAGCTTGGTGGGGGCTCAGAGGTCACCCCTCCACTTT
CDR3: CASSLVGAQRSPLHF

J: TRBJ1-1
V: TRBV18
D: .
size: .
DNA: TGTGCCAGCTCACCACCGGGCGGATTCACTGAAGCTTTCTTT
CDR3: CASSPPGGFTEAFF

J: TRBJ1-5
V: TRBV5-1
D: TRBD1
size: .
DNA: TGCGCCAGCAGCTCCGACAGGGGACAGCCCCAGCATTTT
CDR3: CASSSDRGQPQHF

J: TRBJ1-4
V: TRBV24-1
D: TRBD1
size: once
DNA: TGTGCCACCAGTGATTCCGGACAGGGGGACGTAGGGAAAAAACTGTTTTTT
CDR3: CATSDSGQGDVGKKLFF

J: TRBJ2-1
V: TRBV10-2
D: TRBD2
size: once
DNA: TGCGCCAGCAGTGAGTCATTGTACGAGGGCGGGAGGATGCAGTTCTTC
CDR3: CASSESLYEGGRMQFF

J: TRBJ2-5
V: TRBV2
D: TRBD2
size: .
DNA: TGTGCCATCGACGGTGGGGGGGTCGAGACCCAGTACTTC
CDR3: CAIDGGGVETQYF

J: TRBJ1-2
V: TRBV28
D: .
size: .
DNA: TGTGCCAGCAGTTTAGTCAACTATGGCTACACCTTC
CDR3: CASSLVNYGYTF

J: TRBJ2-1
V: TRBV27
D: .
size: .
DNA: TGTGCCAGCAGTTTATTGAGGGGGCGAAGCGGGGACAATGAGCAGTTCTTC
CDR3: CASSLLRGRSGDNEQFF

J: TRBJ1-1
V: TRBV3-1/TRBV3-2
D: .
size: .
DNA: TGTGCCAGCAGCCAAGGAGTTGAAGCTTTCTTT
CDR3: CASSQGVEAFF

J: TRBJ2-7
V: TRBV10-3
D: .
size: .
DNA: TGTGCCATCAGTGAGTCGGGCGGGTACGAGCAGTACTTC
CDR3: CAISESGGYEQYF

J: TRBJ2-4
V: TRBV27
D: .
size: .
DNA: TGTGCCAGCAGTTTGGCCTCTCTGAGGGAACCCAAGGGGGACATTCAGTACTTC
CDR3: CASSLASLREPKGDIQYF

J: TRBJ1-1
V: TRBV5-4
D: TRBD1
size: .
DNA: TGTGCCAGCAGCCCAAGGGACAGGGGGAACACTGAAGCTTTCTTT
CDR3: CASSPRDRGNTEAFF

J: TRBJ1-2
V: TRBV28
D: .
size: .
DNA: TGTGCCCTCAGAGCCCAGGGGAATATGGGCTACACCTTC
CDR3: CALRAQGNMGYTF

J: TRBJ1-5
V: TRBV2
D: TRBD1
size: .
DNA: TGTGCCAGCAGTGGTCCCGGGACAGGGGCCAATCAGCCCCAGCATTTT
CDR3: CASSGPGTGANQPQHF

J: TRBJ2-2
V: TRBV6-5
D: .
size: .
DNA: TGTGCCAGCAGTTACTCCGGCAGGGCGAACACCGGGGAGCTGTTTTTT
CDR3: CASSYSGRANTGELFF

J: TRBJ1-2
V: TRBV7-9
D: .
size: .
DNA: TGTGCCAGCAGTCAACCCCTCTATGGCTACACCTTC
CDR3: CASSQPLYGYTF

J: TRBJ2-1
V: TRBV24-1
D: .
size: once
DNA: TGTGCCACCAGTGACTTAACCGGCTCTCGCGTCAATGAGCAGTTCTTC
CDR3: CATSDLTGSRVNEQFF

J: TRBJ1-5
V: TRBV6-2/TRBV6-3
D: .
size: .
DNA: TGTGCCAGCAGTTACAGGGAAAGCAATCAGCCCCAGCATTTT
CDR3: CASSYRESNQPQHF

J: TRBJ2-5
V: TRBV19
D: .
size: .
DNA: TGTGCCAGTAGTGTCCAGGCGGCCAAAGAGACCCAGTACTTC
CDR3: CASSVQAAKETQYF

J: TRBJ1-1
V: TRBV5-1
D: .
size: .
DNA: TGCGCCAGCAGTAGTATAAGCTTCACTGAAGCTTTCTTT
CDR3: CASSSISFTEAFF

J: TRBJ2-1
V: TRBV4-2
D: .
size: .
DNA: TGTGCCAGCAGCCAAGAGGTACGGGATGAGCAGTTCTTC
CDR3: CASSQEVRDEQFF

J: TRBJ1-1
V: TRBV5-8
D: TRBD1
size: .
DNA: TGTGCCAGCAGCATTGGGACAGGGCGGTCTGAAGCTTTCTTT
CDR3: CASSIGTGRSEAFF

J: TRBJ1-5
V: TRBV24-1
D: .
size: .
DNA: TGTGCCACCAGTGATTTGGGGGGTGATGACAATCAGCCCCAGCATTTT
CDR3: CATSDLGGDDNQPQHF

J: TRBJ2-4
V: TRBV7-2
D: TRBD2
size: .
DNA: TGTGCCAGCAGCAAAGGGACTAGCGGGAGAATTAAAAACATTCAGTACTTC
CDR3: CASSKGTSGRIKNIQYF

J: TRBJ2-1
V: TRBV24-1
D: .
size: .
DNA: TGTGCCACCAGTGACCCGAATGAGCAGTTCTTC
CDR3: CATSDPNEQFF

J: TRBJ2-5
V: TRBV10-3
D: TRBD2
size: .
DNA: TGTGCCATCAGTGGACAGGGGACTAGCGGGGGGACCCAGTACTTC
CDR3: CAISGQGTSGGTQYF

J: TRBJ1-1
V: TRBV5-4
D: .
size: .
DNA: TGTGCCAGCAGCTTATTAAGGACTCAGAACACTGAAGCTTTCTTT
CDR3: CASSLLRTQNTEAFF

J: TRBJ2-3
V: TRBV29-1
D: .
size: once
DNA: TGCAGCGTACGAATTAGCACAGATACGCAGTATTTT
CDR3: CSVRISTDTQYF

J: TRBJ2-6
V: TRBV7-3
D: .
size: .
DNA: TGTGCCAGCAGCTTTGGGGTGTCTGGGGCCAACGTCCTGACTTTC
CDR3: CASSFGVSGANVLTF

J: TRBJ2-3
V: TRBV24-1
D: .
size: .
DNA: TGTGCCACCAGTTCGCGGCGTGGGCGGGACCCCACAGATACGCAGTATTTT
CDR3: CATSSRRGRDPTDTQYF

J: TRBJ2-5
V: TRBV28
D: .
size: medium-sized
DNA: TGTGCCAGCAGTTACCCAAGGGGGGGGCAAGAGACCCAGTACTTC
CDR3: CASSYPRGGQETQYF

J: TRBJ1-2
V: TRBV19
D: TRBD1
size: .
DNA: TGTGCCAGTAGTGCCCGGGACAGACTCAGGCGGGGCTACACCTTC
CDR3: CASSARDRLRRGYTF

J: TRBJ1-1
V: TRBV2
D: .
size: .
DNA: TGTGCCAGCATGTTTGGGGGCCAGAACACTGAAGCTTTCTTT
CDR3: CASMFGGQNTEAFF

J: TRBJ1-1
V: TRBV18
D: .
size: once
DNA: TGTGCCAGCTCCCTACGGGGTGACACTGAAGCTTTCTTT
CDR3: CASSLRGDTEAFF

J: TRBJ1-4
V: TRBV5-1
D: .
size: .
DNA: TGCGCCAGCAGCTTGGTGTCAGGGCCGGCGGAAAAACTGTTTTTT
CDR3: CASSLVSGPAEKLFF

J: TRBJ2-1
V: TRBV3-1/TRBV3-2
D: TRBD2
size: once
DNA: TGTGCCAGCCGCGGGGGAAGCTCCTACAATGAGCAGTTCTTC
CDR3: CASRGGSSYNEQFF

J: TRBJ2-2
V: TRBV4-2
D: TRBD1
size: once
DNA: TGTGCCAGCAGCCCGGGACAGCACACCGGGGAGCTGTTTTTT
CDR3: CASSPGQHTGELFF

J: TRBJ2-3
V: TRBV11-2
D: TRBD2
size: .
DNA: TGTGCCAGCAGCTATGGGGCTAGCGGAGTCACAGATACGCAGTATTTT
CDR3: CASSYGASGVTDTQYF

J: TRBJ2-1
V: TRBV25-1
D: TRBD2
size: .
DNA: TGTGCCAGCAGTGAAGCGGGAGGGTGGAATGAGCAGTTCTTC
CDR3: CASSEAGGWNEQFF

J: TRBJ2-5
V: TRBV5-1
D: .
size: .
DNA: TGCGCCAGCAGACAGGGGAGGGAGACCCAGTACTTC
CDR3: CASRQGRETQYF

J: TRBJ2-7
V: TRBV27
D: TRBD2
size: .
DNA: TGTGCCAGCAGTTCCCGGGGTAGCGGGGTCTACGAGCAGTACTTC
CDR3: CASSSRGSGVYEQYF

J: TRBJ1-6
V: TRBV6-5
D: .
size: .
DNA: TGTGCCAGCAGTCCAGGAGAAAGGAATTCACCCCTCCACTTT
CDR3: CASSPGERNSPLHF

J: TRBJ2-7
V: TRBV28
D: TRBD2
size: .
DNA: TGTGCCAGCAGCATAACTAGCGCTGGGGCCTACGAGCAGTACTTC
CDR3: CASSITSAGAYEQYF

J: TRBJ1-1
V: TRBV18
D: TRBD1
size: .
DNA: TGTGCCAGCTCACGACCGGGACAGGACACTGAAGCTTTCTTT
CDR3: CASSRPGQDTEAFF

J: TRBJ1-1
V: TRBV29-1
D: .
size: .
DNA: TGCAGCGCAAAAACAGGTAACACTGAAGCTTTCTTT
CDR3: CSAKTGNTEAFF

J: TRBJ1-3
V: TRBV18
D: .
size: .
DNA: TGTGCCAGCTCACCACCCGGGGTGAGCTCTGGAAACACCATATATTTT
CDR3: CASSPPGVSSGNTIYF

J: TRBJ1-5
V: TRBV28
D: TRBD1
size: once
DNA: TGTGCCAGCACTATGGGACAGTTCAATCAGCCCCAGCATTTT
CDR3: CASTMGQFNQPQHF

J: TRBJ1-3
V: TRBV7-3
D: .
size: once
DNA: TGTGCCAGCAGCTTAGGGTCCGGGACTGGAAACACCATATATTTT
CDR3: CASSLGSGTGNTIYF

J: TRBJ2-7
V: TRBV7-9
D: .
size: .
DNA: TGTGCCAGCAGCTCAGACCCAGGGAGCTCCTACGAGCAGTACTTC
CDR3: CASSSDPGSSYEQYF

J: TRBJ2-7
V: TRBV5-1
D: .
size: .
DNA: TGCGCCAGCCGACCCCGGACGGACTCCTACGAGCAGTACTTC
CDR3: CASRPRTDSYEQYF

J: TRBJ1-2
V: TRBV5-1
D: .
size: .
DNA: TGCGCCAGCAGCCAGGGCCGGGGCCAAGAATCTGGCTACACCTTC
CDR3: CASSQGRGQESGYTF

J: TRBJ2-5
V: TRBV24-1
D: TRBD2
size: once
DNA: TGTGCCACCAGTGCGGGGGGCCAAGAGACCCAGTACTTC
CDR3: CATSAGGQETQYF